Shown below are 22 T cell receptor beta chains from a single sample sequenced in a study of monozygotic twins with inflammatory bowel disease. Following a re-call of the 5' RACE reads, TCRdb has one entry per CDR3 protein and lacks DNA. In all, the sample yields approximately 390,000 distinct CDR3 sequences. Input material: blood. All receptors come from a human donor with ulcerative colitis or Crohn's disease, or a healthy co-twin of an affected twin (not recorded which).

The chain couples TRBV7-9 to TRBJ1-2. This CDR3 has 13 amino acids. CDR1 is SEHNR and CDR2 is FQNEAQ in the germline V gene (reference sequence). This CDR3 is CASSFTGIQGYTF.

This chain joins TRBV7-2 and TRBJ2-1; the D call of TRBD1 rests on TCRdb alone, since no DNA is present to check it. In germline, CDR1 is SGHTA, CDR2 FQGNSA. The CDR3 is made up of 15 amino acids. CDR3 in amino acids: CASSFQTGGKDEQFF.

V gene TRBV25-1 combines with J gene TRBJ1-4. The CDR3 has 15 amino acids. CDR1 and CDR2 (germline): MGHDK, SYGVNS. This chain's CDR3 is CASSEPLGGVEKLFF.

The chain is built from TRBV3-1 and TRBJ2-5; TCRdb lists TRBD2, though no DNA is available to test this call. Germline V gives CDR1 LGHDT, CDR2 YNNKEL (reference sequence). The CDR3 length is 16 residues. CDR3: CASSQDPGTSQETQYF.

The chain combines TRBV9 with TRBJ2-2; the TCRdb call, TRBD1, lacks DNA for checking. The CDR3 consists of 16 residues. Germline-derived CDR1 and CDR2 are SGDLS and YYNGEE. CDR3 sequence reads: CASNPSLRGRTGELFF.

This rearrangement joins TRBV7-9 to TRBJ2-3; TCRdb calls TRBD1, which cannot be checked without DNA. Looked up from germline, CDR1 is SEHNR and CDR2 is FQNEAQ (reference sequence). The CDR3 runs to 15 residues. CDR3 region: CASSLRQGWTDTQYF.

The chain uses TRBV3-1 and TRBJ2-4. The CDR3 has 15 residues. Germline V lookup: CDR1 LGHDT, CDR2 YNNKEL (reference sequence). CDR3 sequence: CASSVQIIAKNIQYF.

The chain joins TRBV7-6 to TRBJ2-3; the D call from TCRdb, TRBD1, cannot be confirmed without DNA. Germline V gene data show CDR1 as SGHVS and CDR2 as FNYEAQ. This CDR3 region has 21 residues. CDR3 amino acids: CASSLLPRRDFWQGDTDTQYF.

The chain recombines TRBV2 with TRBJ2-2; absent DNA, TCRdb's TRBD2 call cannot be checked. CDR1 is SNHLY, CDR2 FYNNEI, per germline. The CDR3 loop spans 16 amino acids. The CDR3: CASSERAVGNTGELFF.

The chain recombines TRBV5-1 with TRBJ1-1; checking the TCRdb D call of TRBD1 is not possible without DNA. Germline values: CDR1 SGHRS, CDR2 YFSETQ. The CDR3 consists of 14 residues. The chain's CDR3 is CASSDQGLNTEAFF.

J is TRBJ1-3 and V is TRBV6-5. The CDR3 is 15 residues long. Germline V gives CDR1 MNHEY, CDR2 SVGAGI. The CDR3 is CASSPTENSGDTIYF.

The rearrangement uses TRBV3-1 and TRBJ1-1. The CDR3 is 14 amino acids. The germline CDR1 and CDR2 sequences are LGHDT and YNNKEL (reference sequence). The CDR3 protein is CASSQDLANTEAFF.

The J gene is TRBJ2-5, the V gene TRBV10-3; TCRdb reports TRBD2, a call that lacks DNA to check it against. Germline CDR1 and CDR2: ENHRY and SYGVKD. The CDR3 sequence is 17 residues long. The CDR3 sequence is CAISESEGLEHQETQYF.

The rearrangement links TRBV18 to TRBJ2-6; the D call from TCRdb, TRBD1, cannot be confirmed without DNA. CDR3 size: 18 residues. Germline assignment: CDR1 KGHSH and CDR2 LQKENI. The CDR3 loop is CASSPVRDRRSGANVLTF.

This chain links TRBV20-1 with TRBJ1-2. Germline V gives CDR1 DFQATT, CDR2 SNEGSKA (reference sequence). The CDR3 is made up of 13 amino acids. CDR3 sequence reads: CSANVGSYYGYTF.

The chain couples TRBV7-6 to TRBJ1-2; TCRdb's D gene call, TRBD1, goes unchecked for lack of DNA. The V gene's germline CDR1 is SGHVS and CDR2 FNYEAQ. This CDR3 has 16 residues. The CDR3 is CASSLMIGGEGYGYTF.

The V call is TRBV25-1, the J call TRBJ2-5. The CDR3 sequence is 13 residues long. The germline CDR1 and CDR2 sequences are MGHDK and SYGVNS. Here the CDR3 reads CASSEYHQETQYF. Drawing the rest from reference TRBV25-1 and TRBJ2-5, the complete variable domain is EADIYQTPRYLVIGTGKKITLECSQTMGHDKMYWYQQDPGMELHLIHYSYGVNSTEKGDLSSESTVSRIRTEHFPLTLESARPSHTSQYLCASSEYHQETQYFGPGTRLLVL.

The chain recombines TRBV5-1 with TRBJ2-7; TCRdb proposes TRBD2, but this gene call is untestable without DNA. CDR1 SGHRS and CDR2 YFSETQ come from the germline V gene. There are 16 residues in the CDR3. Here the CDR3 reads CASSLEASGGSYEQYF.

The V gene is TRBV20-1, the J gene TRBJ1-5. This CDR3 has 11 residues. Germline V gives CDR1 DFQATT, CDR2 SNEGSKA (reference sequence). The CDR3 is CSATKGQPQHF.

The chain couples TRBV10-3 to TRBJ2-5; TCRdb designates TRBD1, a call that cannot be tested without DNA. Germline CDR1 is ENHRY and CDR2 is SYGVKD. This CDR3 region has 16 residues. CDR3 residues: CAISESTGGGQETQYF.

The rearrangement joins TRBV3-1 to TRBJ1-2; the TCRdb call, TRBD1, lacks DNA for checking. CDR1 and CDR2 (germline): LGHDT, YNNKEL (reference sequence). This CDR3 contains 13 residues. CDR3 protein: CASSLQGEGGYTF.

J is TRBJ2-3 and V is TRBV5-1. In germline, CDR1 is SGHRS, CDR2 YFSETQ. The CDR3 sequence is 14 residues long. The CDR3 is CGSSSDAGTDTQYF. Drawing the rest from reference TRBV5-1 and TRBJ2-3, the complete variable domain is KAGVTQTPRYLIKTRGQQVTLSCSPISGHRSVSWYQQTPGQGLQFLFEYFSETQRNKGNFPGRFSGRQFSNSRSEMNVSTLELGDSALYLCGSSSDAGTDTQYFGPGTRLTVL.